What follows are 29 T cell receptor beta chains derived from one specimen sequenced in a study of CXCR3-negative and CXCR3-positive naive CD8 T cells. Study findings and constraints: CXCR3-positive naive cells had more hydrophobic TRB CDR3s than CXCR3-negative naive cells.

No antigen is known for these receptors. Researchers prepared the TRB cDNA libraries using 5' RACE with UMI labels. Each CDR3 protein gets one entry in TCRdb, which reprocessed the 5' RACE reads and gives no DNA. The sample's table shows about 89,000 distinct CDR3 sequences. The sequenced sample consisted of naive CXCR3+ CD8+ T cells from blood. The subset here: CD45RO-CCR7+CD27+CD95- naive CD8+ T cells expressing CXCR3 (TNR3+). The receptors were gathered from a human donor in good health. Some clones in this sample may be carry-over from other donors' samples.

This chain connects TRBV29-1 to TRBJ2-7; TCRdb indicates TRBD1, and absent DNA this call remains unverified. Germline V gene sequence: CDR1 SQVTM, CDR2 ANQGSEA. The CDR3 consists of 14 residues. The CDR3 is CSVESTGQTYEQYF.

The chain has TRBV12-3 or TRBV12-4 and TRBJ2-7. This CDR3 has 12 amino acids. CDR3 in amino acids: CASGLSPLEQYF.

V is TRBV15 and J is TRBJ2-1; TCRdb reports TRBD2, a call that lacks DNA to check it against. Per the germline V gene, CDR1 is LNHNV and CDR2 is YYDKDF (reference sequence). The CDR3 is made up of 16 amino acids. The CDR3 sequence is CATSPEEAGDYNEQFF.

The chain uses TRBV3-1 and TRBJ2-2; TCRdb gives TRBD1 as the D gene, but with no DNA this cannot be confirmed. The CDR3 is 16 amino acids. The germline V gene has CDR1 LGHDT and CDR2 YNNKEL (reference sequence). This CDR3 is CASSQEGDSYTGELFF.

CDR3 residues: CASNSGGGNEQFF. The chain joins TRBV12-3 or TRBV12-4 to TRBJ2-1; TCRdb outputs TRBD2, but without DNA this stays unchecked. CDR3 length: 13 amino acids.

The rearrangement joins TRBV21-1 to TRBJ1-1; TCRdb's assignment of TRBD1 cannot be checked, as there is no DNA. TRBV21-1 counts as a pseudogene. The CDR3 has 17 amino acids. The CDR3 loop reads CASSKSPFKRVNTEAFF.

The chain uses TRBV12-3 or TRBV12-4 and TRBJ2-5; the D call from TCRdb, TRBD1, cannot be confirmed without DNA. The length of the CDR3 is 13 residues. The CDR3 reads CASSFVGGETQYF.

The chain uses TRBV12-3 or TRBV12-4 and TRBJ2-2. The CDR3 runs to 11 residues. Here the CDR3 reads CASSFAGELFF.

The chain recombines TRBV3-1 with TRBJ1-1; the TCRdb D gene call, TRBD1, has no DNA to confirm it. The CDR3 is made up of 17 amino acids. CDR1 LGHDT and CDR2 YNNKEL come from the germline V gene (reference sequence). CDR3 in amino acids: CASSQQPGHTPRTEAFF.

The chain carries TRBV28 and TRBJ1-6. The CDR3 contains 14 residues. Germline CDR1 reads MDHEN; CDR2 reads SYDVKM. The CDR3 protein is CASSFGIIDSPLHF. Looking up the rest from reference TRBV28 and TRBJ1-6 gives the full variable domain: DVKVTQSSRYLVKRTGEKVFLECVQDMDHENMFWYRQDPGLGLRLIYFSYDVKMKEKGDIPEGYSVSREKKERFSLILESASTNQTSMYLCASSFGIIDSPLHFGNGTRLTVT.

The chain is built from TRBV12-3 or TRBV12-4 and TRBJ2-2; TCRdb selects TRBD1, and the lack of DNA leaves this call unchecked. The CDR3 contains 13 residues. The CDR3: CVDRTGEAGELFF.

The chain couples TRBV6-6 to TRBJ2-2; checking the TCRdb D call of TRBD1 is not possible without DNA. The germline V gene encodes CDR1 MNHNY and CDR2 SVGAGI (reference sequence). The CDR3 loop spans 14 amino acids. The CDR3 reads CASSGVQGLGELFF.

The gene calls are TRBV12-3 or TRBV12-4 and TRBJ1-1; TCRdb outputs TRBD1, but without DNA this stays unchecked. The CDR3 loop spans 17 amino acids. The CDR3 loop reads CASSFNVGSPMNTEAFF.

The chain employs TRBV27 and TRBJ1-5. The germline CDR1 and CDR2 sequences are MNHEY and SMNVEV (reference sequence). The CDR3 runs to 15 residues. The CDR3 is CASSLSAGGSQPQHF.

This chain connects TRBV28 to TRBJ2-7; TCRdb lists TRBD1, though no DNA is available to test this call. Germline V gene data show CDR1 as MDHEN and CDR2 as SYDVKM. The CDR3 extends over 13 amino acids. The CDR3 sequence: CAGSSRDNYEQYF.

The J gene is TRBJ2-3, the V gene TRBV28; TCRdb's D call, TRBD2, is unchecked because there is no DNA. This CDR3 contains 14 residues. Looked up from germline, CDR1 is MDHEN and CDR2 is SYDVKM. CDR3 region: CASRGGPSGDTQYF. The whole variable domain, filled in from reference TRBV28 and TRBJ2-3, reads DVKVTQSSRYLVKRTGEKVFLECVQDMDHENMFWYRQDPGLGLRLIYFSYDVKMKEKGDIPEGYSVSREKKERFSLILESASTNQTSMYLCASRGGPSGDTQYFGPGTRLTVL.

The rearrangement uses TRBV20-1 and TRBJ2-1; the TRBD1 assignment by TCRdb is unverifiable without DNA. CDR3 length equals 16 residues. CDR1 DFQATT and CDR2 SNEGSKA come from the germline V gene (reference sequence). The CDR3 protein is CSARDLGGGEHNEQFF.

This sequence joins TRBV7-9 and TRBJ1-2; TCRdb's D call, TRBD1, is unchecked because there is no DNA. Germline lookup yields CDR1 SEHNR and CDR2 FQNEAQ (reference sequence). The CDR3 spans 16 residues. CDR3 in amino acids: CASSSKVLQGYYGYTF. The whole variable domain, remainder taken from reference TRBV7-9 and TRBJ1-2, is DTGVSQNPRHKITKRGQNVTFRCDPISEHNRLYWYRQTLGQGPEFLTYFQNEAQLEKSRLLSDRFSAERPKGSFSTLEIQRTEQGDSAMYLCASSSKVLQGYYGYTFGSGTRLTVV.

This chain links TRBV6-2 or TRBV6-3 with TRBJ2-3; the TCRdb call, TRBD1, lacks DNA for checking. Per germline, CDR1 MNHEY and CDR2 SVGEGT. The CDR3 has 15 amino acids. The CDR3 reads CASSELQGGSDTQYF.

The chain is built from TRBV10-2 and TRBJ2-3; TCRdb calls TRBD1, which cannot be checked without DNA. The CDR3 covers 14 residues. Germline V lookup: CDR1 WSHSY, CDR2 SAAADI. CDR3 in amino acids: CASSPGPRTDTQYF.

V is TRBV29-1 and J is TRBJ1-2. The CDR3 runs to 13 residues. Germline lookup yields CDR1 SQVTM and CDR2 ANQGSEA. This CDR3 is CSVEEPAYYGYTF.

The V gene is TRBV6-5, the J gene TRBJ2-2. CDR1 is MNHEY and CDR2 is SVGAGI in the germline V gene. The CDR3 runs to 15 residues. CDR3 sequence: CASSYSDRSIGELFF.

The chain links TRBV10-3 to TRBJ2-7. The CDR3 has 11 residues. Germline V gene lookup returns CDR1 ENHRY and CDR2 SYGVKD. This chain's CDR3 is CATQDSYEQYF.

V gene TRBV25-1 combines with J gene TRBJ1-5; TCRdb picks TRBD1, but there is no DNA to check that call. CDR1 and CDR2 (germline): MGHDK, SYGVNS. The CDR3 runs to 14 residues. This CDR3 is CASSADRSNQPQHF.

CDR3 protein: CASSLSGGGHSYEQYF. The chain employs TRBV27 and TRBJ2-7; lacking DNA, the TRBD1 call made by TCRdb goes unchecked. Germline CDR1 is MNHEY and CDR2 is SMNVEV (reference sequence). This CDR3 contains 16 residues.

The chain links TRBV15 to TRBJ2-7; TCRdb proposes TRBD1, but this gene call is untestable without DNA. The V gene's germline CDR1 is LNHNV and CDR2 YYDKDF (reference sequence). The CDR3 has 14 residues. The CDR3 region is CVTGTGESSYEQYF.

V is TRBV29-1 and J is TRBJ2-7. The CDR3 sequence is 13 residues long. Germline CDR1 SQVTM, CDR2 ANQGSEA. The chain's CDR3 is CSVEYGTTYEQYF.

The V and J genes are TRBV15 and TRBJ1-5; the TCRdb call, TRBD1, lacks DNA for checking. CDR1 LNHNV and CDR2 YYDKDF come from the germline V gene (reference sequence). This CDR3 has 16 amino acids. The CDR3 reads CATSRGGTGGYQPQHF.

The rearrangement joins TRBV5-6 to TRBJ2-1; TCRdb designates TRBD2, a call that cannot be tested without DNA. In germline, CDR1 is SGHDT, CDR2 YYEEEE. The CDR3 is made up of 12 amino acids. CDR3: CASSPGTYEQFF.